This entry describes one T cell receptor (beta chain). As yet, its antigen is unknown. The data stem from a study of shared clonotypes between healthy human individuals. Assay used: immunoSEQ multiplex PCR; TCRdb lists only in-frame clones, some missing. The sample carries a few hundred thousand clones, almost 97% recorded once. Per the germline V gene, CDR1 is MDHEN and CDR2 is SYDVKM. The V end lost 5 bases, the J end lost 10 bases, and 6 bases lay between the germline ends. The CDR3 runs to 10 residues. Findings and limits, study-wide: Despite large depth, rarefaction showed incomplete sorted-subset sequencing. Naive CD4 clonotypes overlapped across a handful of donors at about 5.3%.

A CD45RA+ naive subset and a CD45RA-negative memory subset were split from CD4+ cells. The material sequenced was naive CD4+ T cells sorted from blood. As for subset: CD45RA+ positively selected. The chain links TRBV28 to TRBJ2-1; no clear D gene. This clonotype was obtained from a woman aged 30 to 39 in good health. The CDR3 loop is CASSLREQFF. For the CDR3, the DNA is TGTGCCAGCAGTCTGCGCGAGCAGTTCTTC.